The rows below give T cell receptor beta chains drawn from one sample of a study of Ad26.COV2.S vaccination and SARS-CoV-2 variants. Libraries were prepared by immunoSEQ multiplex PCR; TCRdb keeps only in-frame clonotypes and omits some of them. The sample consists of around 450,000 clones, roughly 90% of them appearing once. Specimen: peripheral blood, collected in a trial of Ad26.COV2.S vaccine versus placebo. These receptors were obtained from a person between 18 and 65 years old who received the Ad26.COV2.S COVID-19 vaccine or a placebo. Each CDR3 is given with its conserved first and last residue. The order of the fields is clone size, J gene, V gene, D gene, CDR3 DNA, CDR3 protein. The D gene is left open where the match is weak. Expanded clones are given a class, and other clones once, few, many or no size at all.

-,TRBJ2-7,TRBV5-6,TRBD1,TGTGCCAGCAGCTTGTGGACAGGGAACTACGAGCAGTACTTC,CASSLWTGNYEQYF
once,TRBJ1-5,TRBV3-1/TRBV3-2,TRBD1,TGTGCCAGCAGTCACGGACAGGGCGGTCAGCCCCAGCATTTT,CASSHGQGGQPQHF
-,TRBJ2-2,TRBV7-9,TRBD1,TGTGCCAGCAGCCATGTGCTAACCGGGACAGGGGATACCGGGGAGCTGTTTTTT,CASSHVLTGTGDTGELFF
-,TRBJ1-4,TRBV7-9,-,TGTGCCAGCAGCCCCATACCAAATGAAAAACTGTTTTTT,CASSPIPNEKLFF
-,TRBJ1-5,TRBV30,-,TGTGCCTGGGGCGGTAGGGGGTTCAATCAGCCCCAGCATTTT,CAWGGRGFNQPQHF
-,TRBJ2-7,TRBV7-2,-,TGTGCCAGCAGCTGGGGACTGATTTCCTACGAGCAGTACTTC,CASSWGLISYEQYF
-,TRBJ2-2,TRBV6-4,-,TGTGCCAGCAGTGACGGGGCTCCTCACACCGGGGAGCTGTTTTTT,CASSDGAPHTGELFF
-,TRBJ1-4,TRBV5-8,TRBD1,TGTGCCAGCAGGGGGAGCTGGGACAGACCGGCAACTAATGAAAAACTGTTTTTT,CASRGSWDRPATNEKLFF
-,TRBJ2-1,TRBV5-1,TRBD2,TGCGCCAGCAGCCCCCTAGCGGGAGATAGATACAATGAGCAGTTCTTC,CASSPLAGDRYNEQFF
-,TRBJ2-3,TRBV7-9,-,TGTGCCAGCAGCTTAGCGGGGCGAGGAGCAGATACGCAGTATTTT,CASSLAGRGADTQYF
-,TRBJ1-2,TRBV11-2,-,TGTGCCAGCACCGCTATGGGTGGCTATGGCTACACCTTC,CASTAMGGYGYTF
-,TRBJ2-3,TRBV7-8,-,TGTGCCAGCAGCTTAGCTTTAGCGCTAAGCACAGATACGCAGTATTTT,CASSLALALSTDTQYF
-,TRBJ2-7,TRBV5-1,-,TGCGCCAGCAGCTGGACAGTTTCCTACGAGCAGTACTTC,CASSWTVSYEQYF
-,TRBJ2-5,TRBV5-1,-,TGCGCCAGCAGCTTGAACCTAGGAGAGACCCAGTACTTC,CASSLNLGETQYF
-,TRBJ1-2,TRBV2,TRBD1,TGTGCCAGCAGTCTGACAGGGTCAAACTATGGCTACACCTTC,CASSLTGSNYGYTF
-,TRBJ2-7,TRBV5-5,-,TGTGCCAGCAGCTCCAATAGTCCTTACGAGCAGTACTTC,CASSSNSPYEQYF
-,TRBJ1-1,TRBV6-1,-,TGTGCCAGCAGTGAAGCTTGGGGTGGGACTGAAGCTTTCTTT,CASSEAWGGTEAFF